This entry describes one TCR beta chain. Its antigen remains unknown. This specimen comes from a study of T cells in localized non-small cell lung cancer. Study-level results: The greatest T cell clonality was found in uninvolved adjacent lung (higher than in tumor). A denser population of T cells in blood accompanied longer overall survival.

Germline V lookup: CDR1 SNHLY, CDR2 FYNNEI. This CDR3 contains 12 residues. The germline V and J ends were trimmed by 6 bases and 7 bases, with 12 bases remaining between them. Profiling relied on immunoSEQ multiplex PCR, and the TCRdb table lists in-frame clones only, not all of them. Seen here are 25,000 to 35,000 clones, about 89% observed once, and the top ten hold 5.5% to 6%. Sequenced here: PBMCs, sampled before any cancer treatment. The TCR originated in a man aged 35 to 69 with stage II lung adenocarcinoma. V gene TRBV2 combines with J gene TRBJ2-5, with TRBD1 as a possible D gene (6 bases). The CDR3 reads CASRDSLGTQYF. CDR3 bases: TGTGCCAGCAGGGACAGCTTGGGGACCCAGTACTTC.